Listed below are T cell receptor beta chains from one sample, sequenced in a study of blood T cell repertoires in COVID-19. This table comes from immunoSEQ multiplex PCR, and its TCRdb copy is limited to in-frame clones, with some not included. The data show around 200,000 clones, roughly nine tenths seen once. Sequencing was carried out using peripheral blood. The receptors originated from an older man with active or convalescent COVID-19. Both conserved end residues are part of each CDR3. Each record gives: V gene, D gene, clone size, J gene, CDR3 protein, CDR3 DNA. The D gene is left open where the match is weak. Only part of the rows carry a size: once, few, many, or a class if the clone is expanded.

v_gene: TRBV2
d_gene: NA
abundance: NA
j_gene: TRBJ2-7
CDR3aa: CASSVIDEQYF
CDR3nt: TGTGCCAGCAGTGTAATCGACGAGCAGTACTTC

v_gene: TRBV5-5
d_gene: NA
abundance: NA
j_gene: TRBJ2-1
CDR3aa: CASSLASEHNEQFF
CDR3nt: TGTGCCAGCAGCTTGGCCAGCGAGCACAATGAGCAGTTCTTC

v_gene: TRBV18
d_gene: TRBD1
abundance: NA
j_gene: TRBJ1-2
CDR3aa: CASSQDRAWYGYTF
CDR3nt: TGTGCCAGCTCACAGGACAGGGCATGGTATGGCTACACCTTC

v_gene: TRBV6-6
d_gene: NA
abundance: few
j_gene: TRBJ2-2
CDR3aa: CASTPRLPNTGELFF
CDR3nt: TGTGCCAGCACCCCGCGGTTACCGAACACCGGGGAGCTGTTTTTT

v_gene: TRBV5-1
d_gene: NA
abundance: NA
j_gene: TRBJ1-2
CDR3aa: CASSLWGLSSNYGYTF
CDR3nt: TGCGCCAGCAGCTTGTGGGGGCTCTCGTCTAACTATGGCTACACCTTC

v_gene: TRBV19
d_gene: NA
abundance: NA
j_gene: TRBJ1-1
CDR3aa: CASTYSGTMNTEAFF
CDR3nt: TGTGCCAGTACCTACTCCGGGACAATGAACACTGAAGCTTTCTTT

v_gene: TRBV5-1
d_gene: TRBD2
abundance: NA
j_gene: TRBJ2-7
CDR3aa: CASSTSGSSYEQYF
CDR3nt: TGCGCCAGCTCTACTAGCGGGAGCTCCTACGAGCAGTACTTC

v_gene: TRBV11-2
d_gene: NA
abundance: NA
j_gene: TRBJ1-1
CDR3aa: CASSFDGRVNTEAFF
CDR3nt: TGTGCCAGCAGCTTCGATGGCAGGGTGAACACTGAAGCTTTCTTT

v_gene: TRBV7-2
d_gene: NA
abundance: NA
j_gene: TRBJ2-1
CDR3aa: CASSLQNNEQFF
CDR3nt: TGTGCCAGCAGCTTACAGAACAATGAGCAGTTCTTC

v_gene: TRBV11-3
d_gene: NA
abundance: NA
j_gene: TRBJ2-2
CDR3aa: CASSLGALNTGELFF
CDR3nt: TGTGCCAGCAGCTTAGGAGCCTTGAACACCGGGGAGCTGTTTTTT

v_gene: TRBV27
d_gene: NA
abundance: NA
j_gene: TRBJ1-2
CDR3aa: CASSLYPPRARNGYTF
CDR3nt: TGTGCCAGCAGTTTATACCCCCCGAGGGCGCGAAATGGCTACACCTTC

v_gene: TRBV7-2
d_gene: NA
abundance: NA
j_gene: TRBJ1-1
CDR3aa: CASSLFGGSNTEAFF
CDR3nt: TGTGCCAGCAGCTTATTTGGGGGCTCGAACACTGAAGCTTTCTTT

v_gene: TRBV18
d_gene: NA
abundance: once
j_gene: TRBJ1-4
CDR3aa: CASSPLSGTTNEKLFF
CDR3nt: TGTGCCAGCTCACCATTGTCAGGGACAACTAATGAAAAACTGTTTTTT

v_gene: TRBV5-1
d_gene: NA
abundance: NA
j_gene: TRBJ1-2
CDR3aa: CASSVPDYGYTF
CDR3nt: TGCGCCAGCAGCGTTCCTGACTATGGCTACACCTTC

v_gene: TRBV5-4
d_gene: NA
abundance: NA
j_gene: TRBJ2-7
CDR3aa: CASSQDGGEQYF
CDR3nt: TGTGCCAGCAGCCAGGACGGAGGCGAGCAGTACTTC

v_gene: TRBV6-2/TRBV6-3
d_gene: TRBD2
abundance: NA
j_gene: TRBJ2-1
CDR3aa: CASSRAGVAYNEQFF
CDR3nt: TGTGCCAGCAGTAGAGCGGGAGTAGCCTACAATGAGCAGTTCTTC

v_gene: TRBV29-1
d_gene: NA
abundance: NA
j_gene: TRBJ1-1
CDR3aa: CSVEDTRNTEAFF
CDR3nt: TGCAGCGTTGAAGATACAAGGAACACTGAAGCTTTCTTT

v_gene: TRBV18
d_gene: TRBD1
abundance: NA
j_gene: TRBJ1-1
CDR3aa: CASSPTGFTEAFF
CDR3nt: TGTGCCAGCTCACCGACAGGGTTTACTGAAGCTTTCTTT

v_gene: TRBV14
d_gene: NA
abundance: NA
j_gene: TRBJ1-2
CDR3aa: CASSQSGLVRTANYGYTF
CDR3nt: TGTGCCAGCAGCCAAAGCGGACTAGTGAGGACCGCTAACTATGGCTACACCTTC

v_gene: TRBV6-5
d_gene: TRBD1
abundance: NA
j_gene: TRBJ2-2
CDR3aa: CASMAGGTGELFF
CDR3nt: TGTGCCAGCATGGCAGGGGGCACCGGGGAGCTGTTTTTT

v_gene: TRBV6-6
d_gene: TRBD1
abundance: NA
j_gene: TRBJ2-7
CDR3aa: CASSPGQGATYEQYF
CDR3nt: TGTGCCAGCAGTCCCGGACAGGGGGCGACCTACGAGCAGTACTTC

v_gene: TRBV25-1
d_gene: TRBD1
abundance: NA
j_gene: TRBJ2-7
CDR3aa: CASSDRGTGGYEQYF
CDR3nt: TGTGCCAGCAGTGATCGGGGGACAGGGGGTTACGAGCAGTACTTC

v_gene: TRBV18
d_gene: NA
abundance: few
j_gene: TRBJ1-3
CDR3aa: CASSSGPTAGNTIYF
CDR3nt: TGTGCCAGCTCATCAGGCCCTACGGCTGGAAACACCATATATTTT

v_gene: TRBV11-2
d_gene: TRBD2
abundance: NA
j_gene: TRBJ2-5
CDR3aa: CASSPRLAGGVGETQYF
CDR3nt: TGTGCCAGCAGCCCACGACTAGCGGGAGGGGTTGGAGAGACCCAGTACTTC